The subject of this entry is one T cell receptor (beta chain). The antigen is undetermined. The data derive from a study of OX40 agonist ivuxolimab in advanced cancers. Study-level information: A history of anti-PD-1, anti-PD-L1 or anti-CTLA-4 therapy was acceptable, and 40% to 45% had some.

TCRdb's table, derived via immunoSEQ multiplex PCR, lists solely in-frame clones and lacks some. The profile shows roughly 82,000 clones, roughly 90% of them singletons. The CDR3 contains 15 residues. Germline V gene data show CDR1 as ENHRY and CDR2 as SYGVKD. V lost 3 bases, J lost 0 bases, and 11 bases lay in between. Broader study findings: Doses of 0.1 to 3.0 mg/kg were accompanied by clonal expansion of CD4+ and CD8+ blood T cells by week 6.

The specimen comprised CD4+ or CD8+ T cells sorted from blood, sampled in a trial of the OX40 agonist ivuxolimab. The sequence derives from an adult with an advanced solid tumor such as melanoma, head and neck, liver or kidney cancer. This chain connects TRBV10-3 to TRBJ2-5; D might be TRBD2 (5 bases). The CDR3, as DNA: TGTGCCATCAGTGACCCGAAGCGGTACCAAGAGACCCAGTACTTC. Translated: CAISDPKRYQETQYF.